This entry lists 20 T cell receptor beta chains sequenced from one sample in a study of blood T cell repertoires in COVID-19. The data were produced by immunoSEQ multiplex PCR, yet TCRdb's version contains in-frame clones alone and is incomplete. The sample holds 30,000 to 50,000 clones, more than 70% seen once. The sequenced sample was peripheral blood. The origin of the receptors is a man in his sixties with acute or convalescent COVID-19.

J is TRBJ2-1 and V is TRBV18; 11 bases line up with TRBD1. Germline trimming cut 6 bases from V and 7 bases from J; bases unmatched to any gene: 11. The CDR3 totals 16 residues. CDR1 and CDR2 from the germline V gene are KGHSH and LQKENI. Written as DNA, the CDR3 is TGTGCCAGCTCTCGACTTTGGACAGGGGGCGGGAATGAGCAGTTCTTC. This sequence encodes CASSRLWTGGGNEQFF.

This chain links TRBV14 with TRBJ2-7, with 8 bases aligning to TRBD2. CDR3 length: 17 amino acids. CDR1 and CDR2 (germline): SGHDN, FVKESK. The ends lost 4 bases at V and 3 bases at J; junction bases unmatched: 14. In DNA form, the CDR3 reads TGTGCCAGCAGCCCGGGGGGGGAAGGGGCTGTTTTCTACGAGCAGTACTTC. This encodes CASSPGGEGAVFYEQYF.

The chain carries TRBV29-1 and TRBJ2-3, with 8 bases lining up with TRBD2. V dropped 5 bases and J dropped 6; count of bases not matched to a gene: 10. The CDR3 extends over 14 amino acids. Germline loops: CDR1 SQVTM, CDR2 ANQGSEA. The CDR3 nucleotides are TGCAGCGTTCAAGTAGCGGGATTGGCGGATACGCAGTATTTT. Translating it yields CSVQVAGLADTQYF.

This chain uses TRBV6-2 or TRBV6-3 with TRBJ2-2; possible D gene TRBD2, 6 bases. V was shortened by 6 bases and J by 2 bases, with 16 bases between the two germline ends. The germline V gene encodes CDR1 MNHEY and CDR2 SVGEGT. This CDR3 spans 16 amino acids. The CDR3 region has the DNA TGTGCCAGCAGCTGGGCTAGCGACCTCAACACCGGGGAGCTGTTTTTT. As protein: CASSWASDLNTGELFF.

This sequence joins TRBV29-1 and TRBJ1-1; 7 bases are a match to TRBD1. In germline, CDR1 is SQVTM, CDR2 ANQGSEA. V lost 7 bases, J lost 3 bases, and 8 bases stayed unmatched. The CDR3 is made up of 13 amino acids. This chain's CDR3 is CSASTGPDTEAFF. For the CDR3, the DNA is TGCAGCGCATCGACAGGGCCGGACACTGAAGCTTTCTTT.

This chain uses TRBV6-2 or TRBV6-3 with TRBJ2-5; tentatively, D is TRBD1 (5 bases). Trimming pared 5 bases from V and 3 bases from J, leaving 19 bases between. Germline CDR1 MNHEY, CDR2 SVGEGT. The CDR3 extends over 16 amino acids. The CDR3 nucleotides read TGTGCCAGCAGTCCCTGGGGCGAAGCTCTCAAAGAGACCCAGTACTTC. Its protein product is CASSPWGEALKETQYF.

This clone occurred a few times. The chain recombines TRBV12-5 with TRBJ2-2; D perhaps matches TRBD1 (6 bases). Trimming cost V 4 bases and J 6 bases, with 6 bases left between them. The CDR3 length is 12 residues. From germline, CDR1 is LGHNT and CDR2 FRNRAP. CDR3 nucleotides: TGTGCTAGTGGTTGGGGGCCCGGGGAGCTGTTTTTT. This translates into CASGWGPGELFF.

The chain is built from TRBV7-2 and TRBJ2-7; 11 bases agree with TRBD1. The J segment lost 3 bases and the V segment lost 4 bases, leaving 8 bases of the junction unmatched. Germline lookup yields CDR1 SGHTA and CDR2 FQGNSA. The CDR3 is made up of 16 amino acids. CDR3 DNA: TGTGCCAGCAGCTCCGGAGGGGGACAGGGGGGCTACGAGCAGTACTTC. The encoded protein is CASSSGGGQGGYEQYF.

This clone has only a few counts. The V call is TRBV11-2, the J call TRBJ2-5; D might be TRBD2 (5 bases). Germline-derived CDR1 and CDR2 are SGHAT and FQNNGV. The CDR3 is made up of 16 amino acids. The germline V and J ends were trimmed by 1 base and 4 bases, with 16 bases remaining between them. DNA for the CDR3: TGTGCCAGCAGCTTAGGCACCTTGGCACGGGGAGAGACCCAGTACTTC. Protein product: CASSLGTLARGETQYF.

This rearrangement joins TRBV5-6 to TRBJ2-2, with TRBD1 as a possible D gene (6 bases). Per germline, CDR1 SGHDT and CDR2 YYEEEE. The CDR3 is made up of 15 amino acids. V was trimmed by 6 bases and J by 3 bases, leaving 15 bases between them. The CDR3 loop is CASTLQGADTGELFF. CDR3 nucleotides: TGTGCCAGCACCTTACAGGGTGCGGACACCGGGGAGCTGTTTTTT.

The chain couples TRBV6-6 to TRBJ2-7; 9 bases align to TRBD1. J was trimmed by 2 bases and V by 2 bases; bases with no gene match: 1. This CDR3 comprises 14 residues. CDR1 and CDR2 from the germline V gene are MNHNY and SVGAGI (reference sequence). The CDR3 is CASSYGTGTYEQYF. The CDR3 bases are TGTGCCAGCAGTTACGGGACAGGGACCTACGAGCAGTACTTC.

V usage is TRBV6-6 and J usage is TRBJ2-3, with 7 positions matching TRBD1. The CDR3 covers 14 residues. V dropped 8 bases and J dropped 1; count of bases not matched to a gene: 6. The germline V gene encodes CDR1 MNHNY and CDR2 SVGAGI (reference sequence). CDR3 bases: TGTGCCAGCTTTACAGGACAGGGCACAGATACGCAGTATTTT. It specifies CASFTGQGTDTQYF.

The chain employs TRBV21-1 and TRBJ1-6; the listed D gene, TRBD1, was not tested against the DNA. TRBV21-1 is assigned pseudogene status. The CDR3 length is 14 residues. The CDR3 coding sequence is TGTGCCAGCAGCAAAGACAGGGCCGAGTCACCCCTCCACTTT. It specifies CASSKDRAESPLHF.

The chain is built from TRBV12-3 or TRBV12-4 and TRBJ2-7; D is perhaps TRBD1 (5 bases). Trimming took off 6 bases at V and 7 bases at J, with 16 bases between the two ends. The CDR3 loop spans 13 amino acids. This CDR3 is CASSLLPSGEQYF. In nucleotides, the CDR3 is TGTGCCAGCAGCCTCTTGCCCTCAGGGGAGCAGTACTTC.

This chain joins TRBV3-1 (or the pseudogene TRBV3-2) and TRBJ2-1; perhaps TRBD2 as D (5 bases). The V gene's germline CDR1 is LGHDT and CDR2 YNNKEL (reference sequence). This CDR3 contains 16 residues. V lost 4 bases, J lost 0 bases, and 13 bases lay in between. CDR3 residues: CASSRRTQSSYNEQFF. CDR3 DNA: TGTGCCAGCAGCCGGAGGACGCAGAGCTCCTACAATGAGCAGTTCTTC.

The V call is TRBV9, the J call TRBJ2-2; 7 bases align to TRBD2. Per germline, CDR1 SGDLS and CDR2 YYNGEE. J gave up 7 bases and V 4 bases, and 4 bases lay outside the gene matches. This CDR3 comprises 13 residues. The CDR3 coding sequence is TGTGCCAGCAGCCCTGGACTAGTCGGGGAGCTGTTTTTT. Residues: CASSPGLVGELFF.

The chain carries TRBV18 and TRBJ1-5, with D hard to call. The CDR3 runs 16 residues. Trimming took 0 bases from V and 0 from J, leaving 9 bases between them. CDR1 KGHSH and CDR2 LQKENI come from the germline V gene. The CDR3 DNA is TGTGCCAGCTCACCACCAGCAGGTAATAGCAATCAGCCCCAGCATTTT. Amino acids: CASSPPAGNSNQPQHF.

V is TRBV3-1 (or the pseudogene TRBV3-2) and J is TRBJ1-5; TRBD1 matches at 9 bases. The V gene's germline CDR1 is LGHDT and CDR2 YNNKEL (reference sequence). This CDR3 is built from 14 residues. Germline trimming cut 4 bases from V and 5 bases from J; bases unmatched to any gene: 3. The CDR3 DNA follows: TGTGCCAGCAGCCCCGGGACAGGGCATCAGCCCCAGCATTTT. This encodes CASSPGTGHQPQHF.

This chain uses TRBV19 with TRBJ2-7; the D gene is possibly TRBD1 (6 bases). V lost 10 bases, J lost 2 bases, and 9 bases lay in between. The CDR3 length is 11 residues. In germline, CDR1 is LNHDA, CDR2 SQIVND (reference sequence). The CDR3 here is CATRQAYEQYF. The CDR3 DNA reads as TGTGCCACTCGACAGGCCTACGAGCAGTACTTC. The variable domain in full, completed from reference TRBV19 and TRBJ2-7, reads DGGITQSPKYLFRKEGQNVTLSCEQNLNHDAMYWYRQDPGQGLRLIYYSQIVNDFQKGDIAEGYSVSREKKESFPLTVTSAQKNPTAFYLCATRQAYEQYFGPGTRLTVT.

The gene calls are TRBV9 and TRBJ2-3; 9 nucleotides match TRBD2. This CDR3 is 15 amino acids long. J gave up 1 base and V 0 bases, and 0 bases lay outside the gene matches. Germline V gene lookup returns CDR1 SGDLS and CDR2 YYNGEE. The CDR3 loop is CASSVGLAGTDTQYF. DNA of the CDR3: TGTGCCAGCAGCGTAGGACTAGCGGGCACAGATACGCAGTATTTT. The variable domain in full, with the rest retrieved from reference TRBV9 and TRBJ2-3, is DSGVTQTPKHLITATGQRVTLRCSPRSGDLSVYWYQQSLDQGLQFLIQYYNGEERAKGNILERFSAQQFPDLHSELNLSSLELGDSALYFCASSVGLAGTDTQYFGPGTRLTVL.